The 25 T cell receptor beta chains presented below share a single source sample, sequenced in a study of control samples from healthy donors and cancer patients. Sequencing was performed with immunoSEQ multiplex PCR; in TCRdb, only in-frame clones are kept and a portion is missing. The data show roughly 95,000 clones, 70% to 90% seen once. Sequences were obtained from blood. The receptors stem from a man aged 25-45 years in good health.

In DNA, the CDR3 is TGCAGCGTTGGATATCGAGACACTGAAGCTTTCTTT. Amino acids: CSVGYRDTEAFF. V usage is TRBV29-1 and J usage is TRBJ1-1; D unresolved. CDR3 length equals 12 residues. The germline gives CDR1 SQVTM, CDR2 ANQGSEA. V lost 4 bases, J lost 3 bases, and 9 bases lay in between.

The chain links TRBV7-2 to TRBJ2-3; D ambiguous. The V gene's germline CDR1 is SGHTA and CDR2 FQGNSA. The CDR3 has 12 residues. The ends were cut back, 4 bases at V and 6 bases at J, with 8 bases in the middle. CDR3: CASSSVADTQYF. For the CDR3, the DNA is TGTGCCAGCAGCTCAGTTGCGGATACGCAGTATTTT.

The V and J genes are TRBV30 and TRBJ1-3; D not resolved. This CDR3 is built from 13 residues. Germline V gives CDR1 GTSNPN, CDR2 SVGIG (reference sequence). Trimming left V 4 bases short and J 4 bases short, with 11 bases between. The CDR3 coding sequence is TGTGCCTGGAATGGCAAAGAGGGAAACACCATATATTTT. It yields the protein CAWNGKEGNTIYF.

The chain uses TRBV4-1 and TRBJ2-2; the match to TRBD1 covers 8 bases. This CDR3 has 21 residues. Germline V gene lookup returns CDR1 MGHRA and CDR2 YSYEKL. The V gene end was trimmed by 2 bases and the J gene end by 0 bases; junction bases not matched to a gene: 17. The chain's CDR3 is CASSQPDPDRGDTTNTGELFF. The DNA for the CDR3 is TGCGCCAGCAGCCAACCAGATCCCGACAGGGGCGACACCACGAACACCGGGGAGCTGTTTTTT.

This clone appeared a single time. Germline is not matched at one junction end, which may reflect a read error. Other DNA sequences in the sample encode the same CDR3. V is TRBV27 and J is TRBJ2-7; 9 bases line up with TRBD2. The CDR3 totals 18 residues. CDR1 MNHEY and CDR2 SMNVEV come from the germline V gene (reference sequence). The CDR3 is CASCLLSAGGGGSYEQYF. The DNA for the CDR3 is TGTGCCAGCTGTTTACTATCCGCGGGCGGGGGGGGGAGCTACGAGCAGTACTTC.

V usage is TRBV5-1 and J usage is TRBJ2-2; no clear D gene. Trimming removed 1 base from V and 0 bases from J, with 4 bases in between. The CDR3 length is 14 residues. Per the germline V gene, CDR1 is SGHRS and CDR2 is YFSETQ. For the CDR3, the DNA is TGCGCCAGCAGCTTGTTAGCGAACACCGGGGAGCTGTTTTTT. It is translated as CASSLLANTGELFF.

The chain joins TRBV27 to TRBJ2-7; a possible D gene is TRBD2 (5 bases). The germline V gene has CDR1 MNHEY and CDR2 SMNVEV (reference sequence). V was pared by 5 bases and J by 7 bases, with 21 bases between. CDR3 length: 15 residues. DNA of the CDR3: TGTGCCAGCAGTCCCTCTTACCCCCCAAGGGAGGAGCAGTACTTC. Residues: CASSPSYPPREEQYF.

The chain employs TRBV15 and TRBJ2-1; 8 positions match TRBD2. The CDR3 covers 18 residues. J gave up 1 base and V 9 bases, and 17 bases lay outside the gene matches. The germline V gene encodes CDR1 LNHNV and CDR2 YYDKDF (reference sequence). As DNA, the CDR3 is TGTGCCACTCGAGGTGGCGCCACACCGGGGGGGTCCTACAATGAGCAGTTCTTC. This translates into CATRGGATPGGSYNEQFF.

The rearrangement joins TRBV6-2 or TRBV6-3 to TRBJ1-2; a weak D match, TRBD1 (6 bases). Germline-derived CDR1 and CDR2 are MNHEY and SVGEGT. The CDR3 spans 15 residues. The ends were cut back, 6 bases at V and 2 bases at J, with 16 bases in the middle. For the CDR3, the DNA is TGTGCCAGCAGCCTGGACAGCCCCATCAACTATGGCTACACCTTC. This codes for CASSLDSPINYGYTF.

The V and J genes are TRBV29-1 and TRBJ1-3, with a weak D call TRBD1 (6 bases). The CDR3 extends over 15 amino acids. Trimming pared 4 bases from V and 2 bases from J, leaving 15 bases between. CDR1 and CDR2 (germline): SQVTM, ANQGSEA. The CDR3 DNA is TGCAGCGTTGTTCGTTTTGGGGGCACTGGAAACACCATATATTTT. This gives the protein CSVVRFGGTGNTIYF.

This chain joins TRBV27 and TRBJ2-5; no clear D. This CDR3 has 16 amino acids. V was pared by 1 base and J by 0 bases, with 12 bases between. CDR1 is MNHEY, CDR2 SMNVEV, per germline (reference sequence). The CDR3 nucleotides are TGTGCCAGCAGTTTATTGGCACCCAAATACCAAGAGACCCAGTACTTC. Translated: CASSLLAPKYQETQYF.

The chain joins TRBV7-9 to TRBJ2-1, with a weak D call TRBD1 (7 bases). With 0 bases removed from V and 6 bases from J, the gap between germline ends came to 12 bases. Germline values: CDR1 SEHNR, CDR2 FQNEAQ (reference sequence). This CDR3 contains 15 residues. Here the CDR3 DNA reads TGTGCCAGCAGCTTAGCGCCCCAGGGGGGCAATGAGCAGTTCTTC. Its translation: CASSLAPQGGNEQFF.

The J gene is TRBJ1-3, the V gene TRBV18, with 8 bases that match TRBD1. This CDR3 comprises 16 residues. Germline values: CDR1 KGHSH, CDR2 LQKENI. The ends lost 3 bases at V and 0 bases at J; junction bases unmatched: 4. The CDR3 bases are TGTGCCAGCTCACCCACTGACAGGGGCTCTGGAAACACCATATATTTT. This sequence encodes CASSPTDRGSGNTIYF.

The DNA for the CDR3 is TGCGCCAGCAGTGAGCGGGAGGGCCTCGAGCAGTACTTC. Amino acids: CASSEREGLEQYF. The J gene is TRBJ2-7, the V gene TRBV10-1, with 8 nucleotides matching TRBD2. The germline V gene encodes CDR1 WNHNN and CDR2 SYGVQD (reference sequence). This CDR3 spans 13 amino acids. The junction had 3 bases not matched to a gene; V was cut back by 2 bases and J by 6 bases.

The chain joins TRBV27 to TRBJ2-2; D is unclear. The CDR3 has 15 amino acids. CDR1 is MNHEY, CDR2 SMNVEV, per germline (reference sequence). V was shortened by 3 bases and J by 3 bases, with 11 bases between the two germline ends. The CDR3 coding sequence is TGTGCCAGCAGTTTCCTTAAGATTGACACCGGGGAGCTGTTTTTT. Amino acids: CASSFLKIDTGELFF.

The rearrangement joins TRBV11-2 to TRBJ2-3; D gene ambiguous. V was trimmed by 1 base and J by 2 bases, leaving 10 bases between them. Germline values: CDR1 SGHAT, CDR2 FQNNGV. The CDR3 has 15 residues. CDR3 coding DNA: TGTGCCAGCAGCTTAGCGTCTCAGACCACAGATACGCAGTATTTT. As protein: CASSLASQTTDTQYF.

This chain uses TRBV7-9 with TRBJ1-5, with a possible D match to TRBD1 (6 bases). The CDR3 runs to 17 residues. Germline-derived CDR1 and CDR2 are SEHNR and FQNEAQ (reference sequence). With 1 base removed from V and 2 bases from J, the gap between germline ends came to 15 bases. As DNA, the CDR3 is TGTGCCAGCAGCTTAGGCCCTCTACAGGGCCGCAATCAGCCCCAGCATTTT. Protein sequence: CASSLGPLQGRNQPQHF.

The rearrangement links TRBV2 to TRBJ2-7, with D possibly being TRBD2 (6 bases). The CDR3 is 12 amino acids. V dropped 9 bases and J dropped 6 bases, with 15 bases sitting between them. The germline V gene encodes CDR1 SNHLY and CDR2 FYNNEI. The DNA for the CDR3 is TGTGCCAGGAACACGGGAGCCGGCGAGCAGTACTTC. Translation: CARNTGAGEQYF.

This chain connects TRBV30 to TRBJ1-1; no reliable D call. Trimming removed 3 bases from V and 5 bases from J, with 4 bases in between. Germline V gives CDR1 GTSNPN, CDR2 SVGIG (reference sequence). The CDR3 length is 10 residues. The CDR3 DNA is TGTGCCTGGAGGGGGACTGAAGCTTTCTTT. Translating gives CAWRGTEAFF. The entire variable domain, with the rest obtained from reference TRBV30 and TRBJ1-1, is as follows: SQTIHQWPATLVQPVGSPLSLECTVEGTSNPNLYWYRQAAGRGLQLLFYSVGIGQISSEVPQNLSASRPQDRQFILSSKKLLLSDSGFYLCAWRGTEAFFGQGTRLTVV.

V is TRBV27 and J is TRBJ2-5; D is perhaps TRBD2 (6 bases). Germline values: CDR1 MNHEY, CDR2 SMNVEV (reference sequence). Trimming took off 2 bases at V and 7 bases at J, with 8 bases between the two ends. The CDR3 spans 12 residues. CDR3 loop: CASSLPGGTQYF. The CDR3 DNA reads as TGTGCCAGCAGTTTACCCGGGGGGACCCAGTACTTC.

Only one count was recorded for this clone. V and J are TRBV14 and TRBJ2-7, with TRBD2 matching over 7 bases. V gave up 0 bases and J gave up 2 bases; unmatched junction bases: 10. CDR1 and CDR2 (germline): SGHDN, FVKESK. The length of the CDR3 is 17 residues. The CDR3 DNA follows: TGTGCCAGCAGCCAAGATCCATGGCGGGAGCGCACCTACGAGCAGTACTTC. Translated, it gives CASSQDPWRERTYEQYF.

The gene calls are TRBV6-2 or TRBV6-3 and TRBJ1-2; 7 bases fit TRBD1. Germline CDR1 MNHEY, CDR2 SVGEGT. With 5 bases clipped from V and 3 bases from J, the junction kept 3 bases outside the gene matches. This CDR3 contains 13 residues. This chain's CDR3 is CASSTTGYYGYTF. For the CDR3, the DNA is TGTGCCAGCAGTACGACAGGGTACTATGGCTACACCTTC.

The CDR3 region has the DNA TGCGCCAGCAGTTCTCCGGGGGGAATGGCCGGGGAGCTGTTTTTT. Its protein product is CASSSPGGMAGELFF. This chain connects TRBV5-1 to TRBJ2-2; TRBD2 agrees at 7 bases. The germline CDR1 and CDR2 sequences are SGHRS and YFSETQ. This CDR3 contains 15 residues. V lost 5 bases to trimming and J lost 6 bases; unmatched junction nucleotides: 10.

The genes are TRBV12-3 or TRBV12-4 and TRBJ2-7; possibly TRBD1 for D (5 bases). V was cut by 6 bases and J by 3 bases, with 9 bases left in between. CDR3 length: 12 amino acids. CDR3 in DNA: TGTGCCAGCAGAGACAGATACTACGAGCAGTACTTC. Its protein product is CASRDRYYEQYF.

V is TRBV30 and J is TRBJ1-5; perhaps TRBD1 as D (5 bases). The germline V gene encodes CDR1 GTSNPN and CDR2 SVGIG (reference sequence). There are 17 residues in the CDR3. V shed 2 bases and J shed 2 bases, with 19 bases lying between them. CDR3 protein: CAWSTLNLGVGNQPQHF. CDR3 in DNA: TGTGCCTGGAGTACGCTCAATTTAGGGGTGGGCAATCAGCCCCAGCATTTT.